The present entry profiles one TCR beta chain with its context. Its antigen is undetermined. Some clones are missing from TCRdb's copy, which holds only in-frame ones; the method was immunoSEQ multiplex PCR. This sample carries about 110,000 clones, approximately 89% of them seen once, and the ten largest clones take 0.25% to 0.3%. The data were taken from a study of OX40 agonist ivuxolimab in advanced cancers. Study information: Cancers in dose escalation were hepatocellular, melanoma, renal cell and head and neck. Past anti-PD-1, anti-PD-L1 or anti-CTLA-4 therapy was accepted, and approximately 40% had received some.

Findings of the study overall: Determination of antigen specificity was not performed for the expanded peripheral T cells.

The germline V gene has CDR1 MNHEY and CDR2 SVGAGI. V dropped 2 bases and J dropped 0 bases, with 8 bases sitting between them. The CDR3 runs 15 residues. The sequences come from CD4+ or CD8+ T cells sorted from blood, collected in a trial of the OX40 agonist ivuxolimab. This sequence originates from an adult with an advanced solid tumor such as melanoma, head and neck, liver or kidney cancer. The rearrangement joins TRBV6-5 to TRBJ1-3, with unresolved D. As DNA, the CDR3 is TGTGCCAGCAGTTACGCGATTCGCTCTGGAAACACCATATATTTT. Its protein product is CASSYAIRSGNTIYF.